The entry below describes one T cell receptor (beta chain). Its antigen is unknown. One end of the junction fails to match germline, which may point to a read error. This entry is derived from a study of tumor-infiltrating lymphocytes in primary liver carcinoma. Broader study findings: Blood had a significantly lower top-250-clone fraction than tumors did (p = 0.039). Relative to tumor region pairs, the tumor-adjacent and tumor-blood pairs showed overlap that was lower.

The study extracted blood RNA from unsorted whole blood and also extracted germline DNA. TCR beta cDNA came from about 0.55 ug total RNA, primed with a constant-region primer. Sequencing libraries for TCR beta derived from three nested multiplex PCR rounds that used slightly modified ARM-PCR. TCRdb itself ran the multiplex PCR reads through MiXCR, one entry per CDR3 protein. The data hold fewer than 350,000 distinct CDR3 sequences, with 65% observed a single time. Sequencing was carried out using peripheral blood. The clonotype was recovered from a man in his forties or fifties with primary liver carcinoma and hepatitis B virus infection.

Here the CDR3 reads CTSSLAGGPKEQYF. The CDR3, as DNA: TGTACCAGCAGCTTAGCGGGAGGGCCCAAGGAGCAGTACTTC. The J gene is TRBJ2-7, the V gene TRBV11-2; 11 bases map to TRBD2. Germline-derived CDR1 and CDR2 are SGHAT and FQNNGV. The CDR3 has 14 residues.